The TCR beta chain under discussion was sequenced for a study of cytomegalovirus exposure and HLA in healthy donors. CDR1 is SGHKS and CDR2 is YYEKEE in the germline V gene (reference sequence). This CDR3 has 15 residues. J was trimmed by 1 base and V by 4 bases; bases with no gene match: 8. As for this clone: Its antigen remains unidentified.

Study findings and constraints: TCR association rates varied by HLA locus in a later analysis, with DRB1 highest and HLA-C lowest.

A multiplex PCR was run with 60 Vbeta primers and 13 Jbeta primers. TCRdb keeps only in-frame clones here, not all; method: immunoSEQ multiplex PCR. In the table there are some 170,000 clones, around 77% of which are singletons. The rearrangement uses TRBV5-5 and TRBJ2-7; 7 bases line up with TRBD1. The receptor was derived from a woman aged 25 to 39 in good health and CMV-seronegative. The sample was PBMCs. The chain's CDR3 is CASSQGTVISYEQYF. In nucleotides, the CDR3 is TGTGCCAGCAGCCAAGGGACAGTAATTTCCTACGAGCAGTACTTC.